A single sample gave rise to the 30 T cell receptor beta chains below, sequenced in a study of shared clonotypes between healthy human individuals. Method: immunoSEQ multiplex PCR; TCRdb's copy keeps in-frame clones and lacks some. The sample gives some 2,100,000 clones, more than 85% of which show up once; about 1.5% is in the top ten. Naive CD8 cells were CD45RO-negative, positively selected for CCR7, excluding terminally differentiated effector memory CD45RA+ cells. Sequencing was performed on naive CD8+ T cells from PBMCs. The receptors shown here come from a man aged 18 to 30 in good health. Some clones in this sample may be carry-over from other donors' samples.

The chain combines TRBV19 with TRBJ2-7; D is ambiguous. This CDR3 comprises 13 residues. Trimming stripped 0 bases from V and 3 bases from J, with 6 bases between. The germline gives CDR1 LNHDA, CDR2 SQIVND (reference sequence). In nucleotides, the CDR3 is TGTGCCAGTAGTATAGATCGTTTCTACGAGCAGTACTTC. This translates into CASSIDRFYEQYF. The full variable domain, with the rest looked up from reference TRBV19 and TRBJ2-7, is DGGITQSPKYLFRKEGQNVTLSCEQNLNHDAMYWYRQDPGQGLRLIYYSQIVNDFQKGDIAEGYSVSREKKESFPLTVTSAQKNPTAFYLCASSIDRFYEQYFGPGTRLTVT.

The V call is TRBV27, the J call TRBJ1-2; 11 nucleotides line up with TRBD1. Germline values: CDR1 MNHEY, CDR2 SMNVEV (reference sequence). The CDR3 totals 12 residues. V shed 8 bases, J shed 8 bases, and the junction held 4 bases outside the gene matches. In DNA form, the CDR3 reads TGTGCCAGCTGGGACAGGGGGTTAGGCTACACCTTC. Encoded protein: CASWDRGLGYTF.

V and J are TRBV5-4 and TRBJ2-3; 9 positions agree with TRBD2. The CDR3 runs to 16 residues. V was pared by 2 bases and J by 5 bases, with 9 bases of the junction left unmatched. Germline V gene lookup returns CDR1 SGHNT and CDR2 YYREEE (reference sequence). The DNA of the CDR3 is TGTGCCAGCAGCTTTATGGCGGGAGGGCCAGTAGATACGCAGTATTTT. Translating gives CASSFMAGGPVDTQYF.

This clone was seen a few times. In the same sample, other DNA sequences code for this CDR3. The chain joins TRBV19 to TRBJ1-1; D is uncertain. Germline CDR1 LNHDA, CDR2 SQIVND (reference sequence). V dropped 1 base and J dropped 0 bases, with 3 bases sitting between them. This CDR3 has 13 amino acids. CDR3 bases: TGTGCCAGTAGTATAGGAATGAACACTGAAGCTTTCTTT. Protein: CASSIGMNTEAFF.

The table lists this clone with a few counts. Other DNA sequences of this sample code for an identical CDR3. V is TRBV27 and J is TRBJ1-1; D is undetermined. This CDR3 contains 13 residues. CDR1 is MNHEY and CDR2 is SMNVEV in the germline V gene (reference sequence). The V and J ends lost 3 bases and 5 bases respectively, with 10 bases between them. Here the CDR3 DNA reads TGTGCCAGCAGTTTGAGGGTCGGGACTGAAGCTTTCTTT. Residues: CASSLRVGTEAFF.

The rearrangement joins TRBV9 to TRBJ2-7; 12 bases are shared with TRBD1. From germline, CDR1 is SGDLS and CDR2 YYNGEE. CDR3 size: 14 residues. The J segment lost 6 bases and the V segment lost 3 bases, leaving 4 bases of the junction unmatched. CDR3 sequence (DNA): TGTGCCAGCAGCGAGGGACAGGGGGCTGCCGAGCAGTACTTC. It specifies CASSEGQGAAEQYF.

The sample holds one count of this clone. The rearrangement links TRBV12-5 to TRBJ1-2; TRBD1 is a possible D gene (5 bases). This CDR3 is built from 13 residues. Germline values: CDR1 LGHNT, CDR2 FRNRAP. CDR3 loop: CAVGRDPPYGYTF. The CDR3 DNA reads TGTGCCGTCGGCCGGGACCCTCCCTATGGCTACACCTTC.

The V call is TRBV6-5, the J call TRBJ2-1; D is possibly TRBD1 or TRBD2 (5 bases each). The V gene's germline CDR1 is MNHEY and CDR2 SVGAGI. The CDR3 contains 13 residues. V was pared by 5 bases and J by 6 bases, with 11 bases between. The CDR3 DNA is TGTGCCAGCAGTGAGGGACCGAGCAATGAGCAGTTCTTC. Its protein is CASSEGPSNEQFF.

The chain combines TRBV6-5 with TRBJ2-7; maybe TRBD2 (6 bases). The germline CDR1 and CDR2 sequences are MNHEY and SVGAGI. The CDR3 consists of 15 residues. The ends were cut back, 0 bases at V and 5 bases at J, with 14 bases in the middle. This chain's CDR3 is CASSYSSPPGDEQYF. CDR3 nucleotides: TGTGCCAGCAGTTACTCTTCTCCTCCGGGGGACGAGCAGTACTTC.

The V call is TRBV9, the J call TRBJ2-1; 7 nucleotides match TRBD2. The CDR3 runs 14 residues. V lost 3 bases and J lost 9; bases outside the gene matches: 9. From germline, CDR1 is SGDLS and CDR2 YYNGEE. The CDR3 nucleotides read TGTGCCAGCAGCGAGAGCGGGATTGGAGGTGAGCAGTTCTTC. Translating gives CASSESGIGGEQFF. Drawing the rest from reference TRBV9 and TRBJ2-1, the complete variable domain is DSGVTQTPKHLITATGQRVTLRCSPRSGDLSVYWYQQSLDQGLQFLIQYYNGEERAKGNILERFSAQQFPDLHSELNLSSLELGDSALYFCASSESGIGGEQFFGPGTRLTVL.

Only one count was recorded for this clone. The V call is TRBV27, the J call TRBJ1-2, with D possibly TRBD1 on 5 matching bases. Trimming removed 0 bases from V and 7 bases from J, with 15 bases in between. Per the germline V gene, CDR1 is MNHEY and CDR2 is SMNVEV (reference sequence). The CDR3 consists of 15 residues. CDR3 DNA sequence: TGTGCCAGCAGTTTATCGGCTACCGGACATACTGGCTACACCTTC. Its translation is CASSLSATGHTGYTF.

J is TRBJ2-1 and V is TRBV19; 8 bases match TRBD2. Germline CDR1 is LNHDA and CDR2 is SQIVND (reference sequence). This CDR3 is built from 20 residues. V dropped 7 bases and J dropped 8; count of bases not matched to a gene: 28. CDR3 region: CASTSLAAGGPAGVWDEQFF. The CDR3 DNA follows: TGTGCCAGTACCTCCTTGGCCGCGGGGGGCCCAGCGGGAGTATGGGATGAGCAGTTCTTC.

The chain carries TRBV28 and TRBJ1-5; tentative D call: TRBD1 (5 bases). Germline CDR1 MDHEN, CDR2 SYDVKM. V lost 1 base, J lost 2 bases, and 9 bases lay in between. The CDR3 extends over 15 amino acids. For the CDR3, the DNA is TGTGCCAGCAGTTTATCCATCAGGGGCAATCAGCCCCAGCATTTT. The encoded protein is CASSLSIRGNQPQHF.

This clone was seen only once. The chain has TRBV19 and TRBJ2-1; tentatively, D is TRBD2 (5 bases). The CDR3 covers 13 residues. Germline V gives CDR1 LNHDA, CDR2 SQIVND (reference sequence). Trimming removed 5 bases from V and 9 bases from J, with 14 bases in between. CDR3 sequence: CASSAPVGGEQFF. The CDR3 bases are TGTGCCAGTAGTGCCCCAGTCGGAGGTGAGCAGTTCTTC.

The chain carries TRBV27 and TRBJ2-1; TRBD2 might be the D (5 bases). The length of the CDR3 is 14 residues. V was trimmed by 3 bases and J by 4 bases, leaving 10 bases between them. From germline, CDR1 is MNHEY and CDR2 SMNVEV (reference sequence). The CDR3 sequence is CASSFPGTYNEQFF. For the CDR3, the DNA is TGTGCCAGCAGTTTTCCGGGAACGTACAATGAGCAGTTCTTC.

This clone was seen only once. The junction departs from the called germline gene at one end, perhaps through a read error. CDR3 sequence: CASSLGRGSDSHEQYF. Here the CDR3 DNA reads TGCGCCAGCAGCTTGGGGCGGGGTAGCGACTCCCACGAGCAGTACTTC. The chain recombines TRBV5-1 with TRBJ2-7, with D perhaps matching TRBD2 (6 bases). From germline, CDR1 is SGHRS and CDR2 YFSETQ. The CDR3 has 16 residues.

This sequence joins TRBV2 and TRBJ2-7; TRBD2 agrees at 8 bases. Germline V lookup: CDR1 SNHLY, CDR2 FYNNEI. The CDR3 runs 15 residues. J lost 5 bases, V lost 7 bases, and 13 bases had no gene match. DNA of the CDR3: TGTGCCAGCACCAATAAGCCGGGACTAGAAGACGAGCAGTACTTC. This encodes CASTNKPGLEDEQYF.

There are a few counts of this clone. The rearrangement joins TRBV6-5 to TRBJ1-2, with 8 bases that match TRBD1. J gave up 0 bases and V 2 bases, and 2 bases lay outside the gene matches. The CDR3 runs to 15 residues. Germline CDR1 and CDR2: MNHEY and SVGAGI. The DNA of the CDR3 is TGTGCCAGCAGTTACGGGACAGGACCTAACTATGGCTACACCTTC. This sequence encodes CASSYGTGPNYGYTF.

The chain recombines TRBV11-2 with TRBJ2-3, with D uncertain. The CDR3 covers 15 residues. Germline CDR1 and CDR2: SGHAT and FQNNGV. V gave up 1 base and J gave up 7 bases, with 15 bases separating them. CDR3 bases: TGTGCCAGCAGCTTAGTCCCAGCGACCCCGAATACGCAGTATTTT. This gives the protein CASSLVPATPNTQYF.

V is TRBV7-2 and J is TRBJ1-1; 8 bases match TRBD1. The CDR3 length is 14 residues. In germline, CDR1 is SGHTA, CDR2 FQGNSA. The trim removed 2 bases at V and 8 bases at J, leaving 7 bases unmatched. The CDR3 sequence is CASSLSPRDREAFF. The CDR3 region has the DNA TGTGCCAGCAGCTTAAGTCCCCGGGACAGGGAAGCTTTCTTT.

The V and J genes are TRBV4-1 and TRBJ2-1, with 8 bases that match TRBD2. The CDR3 sequence is 14 residues long. The trim removed 1 base at V and 7 bases at J, leaving 3 bases unmatched. Germline assignment: CDR1 MGHRA and CDR2 YSYEKL. This chain's CDR3 is CASSQVTGGNEQFF. DNA for the CDR3: TGCGCCAGCAGCCAAGTCACGGGAGGGAATGAGCAGTTCTTC.

The V call is TRBV11-2, the J call TRBJ2-3; D is undetermined. Per germline, CDR1 SGHAT and CDR2 FQNNGV. The CDR3 loop spans 12 amino acids. V was trimmed by 5 bases and J by 6 bases, leaving 9 bases between them. The CDR3 spells CASSQASDTQYF. The CDR3, as DNA: TGTGCCAGCAGCCAAGCATCCGATACGCAGTATTTT. Full variable domain (outside the CDR3, taken from reference TRBV11-2 and TRBJ2-3): EAGVAQSPRYKIIEKRQSVAFWCNPISGHATLYWYQQILGQGPKLLIQFQNNGVVDDSQLPKDRFSAERLKGVDSTLKIQPAKLEDSAVYLCASSQASDTQYFGPGTRLTVL.

This clone occurred once. This chain connects TRBV6-5 to TRBJ1-5; the D gene is possibly TRBD1 (6 bases). Germline V gives CDR1 MNHEY, CDR2 SVGAGI. This CDR3 contains 15 residues. V was cut by 6 bases and J by 1 base, with 13 bases left in between. This CDR3 is CASSPTGSSNQPQHF. The CDR3 nucleotides are TGTGCCAGCAGCCCTACAGGGTCCAGCAATCAGCCCCAGCATTTT.

J is TRBJ2-7 and V is TRBV2; TRBD2 matches 7 bases. J gave up 2 bases and V 6 bases, and 7 bases lay outside the gene matches. This CDR3 comprises 14 residues. The germline CDR1 and CDR2 sequences are SNHLY and FYNNEI. The CDR3 bases are TGTGCCAGCAGAGGGGCGGGGGAGGCCTACGAGCAGTACTTC. It specifies CASRGAGEAYEQYF.

CDR3 loop: CASVGDRVHEQYF. The CDR3 bases are TGTGCCAGTGTGGGGGACAGGGTCCACGAGCAGTACTTC. The chain carries TRBV7-9 and TRBJ2-7; 9 bases are a match to TRBD1. The germline V gene encodes CDR1 SEHNR and CDR2 FQNEAQ (reference sequence). The CDR3 is 13 amino acids. V lost 9 bases and J lost 5; bases outside the gene matches: 8.

This clone was recorded only once. This chain uses TRBV7-9 with TRBJ1-1; the match to TRBD1 covers 7 bases. CDR1 is SEHNR, CDR2 FQNEAQ, per germline (reference sequence). CDR3 length: 13 residues. V lost 11 bases and J lost 5; bases outside the gene matches: 11. As DNA, the CDR3 is TGTGCCTCCGGAGGTACAGGGGTTACTGAAGCTTTCTTT. Translation: CASGGTGVTEAFF.

The J gene is TRBJ1-5, the V gene TRBV15; D perhaps matches TRBD1 (5 bases). The CDR3 covers 17 residues. V lost 0 bases, J lost 4 bases, and 16 bases lay in between. CDR1 is LNHNV and CDR2 is YYDKDF in the germline V gene (reference sequence). The CDR3 region has the DNA TGTGCCACCAGCAGAGATAGTCCCACGAGGGGTAATCAGCCCCAGCATTTT. Encoded protein: CATSRDSPTRGNQPQHF.

The chain joins TRBV29-1 to TRBJ2-7; the match to TRBD1 covers 10 bases. Germline V gene data show CDR1 as SQVTM and CDR2 as ANQGSEA. The CDR3 has 13 residues. V lost 7 bases and J lost 6; bases outside the gene matches: 9. The CDR3 DNA is TGCAGCGCATTCCGACAGGGGGCTTCCGAGCAGTACTTC. It translates to CSAFRQGASEQYF.

V usage is TRBV27 and J usage is TRBJ2-6; D gene ambiguous. This CDR3 is built from 14 residues. Germline V gene lookup returns CDR1 MNHEY and CDR2 SMNVEV (reference sequence). V dropped 8 bases and J dropped 0 bases, with 8 bases sitting between them. DNA for the CDR3: TGTGCCAGCGGGATACTCTCTGGGGCCAACGTCCTGACTTTC. Translating gives CASGILSGANVLTF. Full variable domain (rest looked up from reference TRBV27 and TRBJ2-6): EAQVTQNPRYLITVTGKKLTVTCSQNMNHEYMSWYRQDPGLGLRQIYYSMNVEVTDKGDVPEGYKVSRKEKRNFPLILESPSPNQTSLYFCASGILSGANVLTFGAGSRLTVL.

The chain combines TRBV27 with TRBJ2-2; D is unclear. V lost 3 bases, J lost 5 bases, and 13 bases lay in between. The germline V gene encodes CDR1 MNHEY and CDR2 SMNVEV (reference sequence). This CDR3 region has 15 residues. CDR3 nucleotide sequence: TGTGCCAGCAGTTTCGCACGAGGTGGTACCGGGGAGCTGTTTTTT. Encoded protein: CASSFARGGTGELFF.